The T cell receptor (beta chain) under discussion was sequenced for a study of CD8+CD57+ T cells in acquired aplastic anemia (dated by TCRdb to 2016 to 2019). General notes on the study: Extracted DNA from sorted CD4+ and CD8+ cells averaged approximately 3 ug, ranging from roughly 0.17 to 27.4 ug. CD8+CD57+ expansion was defined as a frequency above the mean frequency observed in healthy subjects. Broader findings and caveats from the paper: No significant difference in CD8+ Simpson's diversity was found between patients and healthy controls (P=0.060). Although roughly 29 CD8+ CDR3 sequences were shared by patients and controls, these sequences appeared highly expressed in patients and within the immunodominant clones of patients.

CDR1 SQVTM and CDR2 ANQGSEA were looked up in the germline V gene. Including cysteine and phenylalanine, the CDR3 has 16 amino acids. The only DNA kept is the CDR3, 48 bases in frame from the first base. Compared with germline, V lacks 3 bases and J lacks 5 bases; bases without a gene match: 10. Genomic DNA was used as template for profiling of TCR beta VDJ combinations and CDR3 sequences. An Illumina HiSeq 2000 was the platform used for TCR repertoire sequencing. Per the authors' processing: Repertoire assessment relied on Simpson's diversity index, CDR3 size and DJ length profiles, and TRBV/TRBJ rearrangement plots. The most abundant DNA sequence in the deep sequencing data was taken as the immunodominant clone. CDR3 amino acid sequences were screened for sharing across subjects and were compared with published repertoires and the VDJdb database. Through fastp at Q25 and MiXCR, TCRdb rebuilt clones from the public reads, retaining in-frame beta chains. Rows matching on CDR3 protein sequence are summarized as one entry with the most common DNA and genes. The authors' filters were not applied to this entry. The sample profile shows around 170,000 distinct CDR3 sequences; approximately 50% of them were found once. The ten top clones hold 9.7% of the sample.

Patients chosen for sequencing had shown expansion of CD8+CD57+ cells by flow cytometry. All patients had severe acquired aplastic anemia diagnosed by International Study of Aplastic Anemia and Agranulocytosis and Camitta criteria. Patients had received no therapy at the time of blood sampling. In this study, sorted CD4+ and CD8+ T cells from the blood of healthy subjects and of severe aplastic anemia patients had their TCR repertoires deep-sequenced. Patients were enrolled under clinicaltrials.gov protocols 00001620, 01623167, 00001397, 00071045, 00081523 and 00961064 in the USA. Ficoll-Paque density gradient centrifugation was used to isolate peripheral blood mononuclear cells. Before DNA extraction, CD4+ and CD8+ T cells were sorted with FACS or magnetic beads. To note about this clonotype: No cognate antigen has been identified for it. Per-nucleotide qualities are absent, and no much larger clonotype sits a single base away.

The sequencing sample was made of sorted CD4+, CD8+, or CD8+CD57+ T cells (not recorded which) from PBMCs. This sequence was found in a human donor with aplastic anemia. This sequence uses TRBV29-1 and TRBJ2-2; TRBD2 lines up with 9 middle nucleotides. CDR3 sequence: CSVEEVGAGGTGELFF. The DNA reads as follows: TGCAGCGTTGAGGAAGTGGGAGCGGGGGGTACCGGGGAGCTGTTTTTT.